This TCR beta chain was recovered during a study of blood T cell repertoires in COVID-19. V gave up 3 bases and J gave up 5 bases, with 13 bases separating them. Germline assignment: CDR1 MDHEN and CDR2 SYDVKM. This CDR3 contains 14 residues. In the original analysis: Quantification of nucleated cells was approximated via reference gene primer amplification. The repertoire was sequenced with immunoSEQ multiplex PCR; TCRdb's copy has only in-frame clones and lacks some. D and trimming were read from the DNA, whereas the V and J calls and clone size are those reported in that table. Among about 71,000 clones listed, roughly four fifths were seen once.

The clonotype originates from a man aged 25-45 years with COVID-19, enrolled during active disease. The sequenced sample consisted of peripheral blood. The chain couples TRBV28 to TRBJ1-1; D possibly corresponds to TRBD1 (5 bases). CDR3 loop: CASSLSRVETEAFF. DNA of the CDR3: TGTGCCAGCAGTTTGTCCAGGGTTGAGACTGAAGCTTTCTTT.